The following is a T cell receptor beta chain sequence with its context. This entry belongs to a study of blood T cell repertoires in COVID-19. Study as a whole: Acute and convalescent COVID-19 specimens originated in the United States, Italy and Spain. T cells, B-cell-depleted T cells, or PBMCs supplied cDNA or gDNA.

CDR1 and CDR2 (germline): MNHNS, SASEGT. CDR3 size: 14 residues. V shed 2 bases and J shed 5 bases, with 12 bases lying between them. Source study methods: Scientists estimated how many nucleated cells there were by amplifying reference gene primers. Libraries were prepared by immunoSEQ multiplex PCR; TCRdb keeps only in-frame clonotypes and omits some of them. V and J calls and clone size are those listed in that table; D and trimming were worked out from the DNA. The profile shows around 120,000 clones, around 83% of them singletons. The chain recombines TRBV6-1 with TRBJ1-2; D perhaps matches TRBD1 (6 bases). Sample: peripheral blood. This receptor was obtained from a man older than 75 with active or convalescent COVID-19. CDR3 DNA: TGTGCCAGCAGTGAATGGGGGACATCTTATGGCTACACCTTC. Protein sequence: CASSEWGTSYGYTF.